The rows below give T cell receptor beta chains drawn from one sample of a study of T cell responses to AZD1222 COVID-19 vaccine. Repertoires were generated with immunoSEQ multiplex PCR, while TCRdb's copy carries only in-frame clones and drops some. The sample lists approximately 89,000 clones; 90% were seen once. This specimen was peripheral blood, taken 28 days after the second AZD1222 dose. These receptors all stem from an adult who received the AZD1222 COVID-19 vaccine. Each CDR3 is given with its conserved first and last residue. The D gene is left open where the match is weak. A row's size may be missing; if present it is once, few, many or a size class.

v_gene,abundance,j_gene,d_gene,CDR3nt,CDR3aa
TRBV7-8,-,TRBJ2-7,-,TGTGCCAGCGGGCCCGGGCAGGCTGAGCAGTACTTC,CASGPGQAEQYF
TRBV7-7,once,TRBJ2-2,-,TGTGCTAGCAGCTTAGAACCAGGGGCGAACACCGGGGAGCTGTTTTTT,CASSLEPGANTGELFF
TRBV6-5,-,TRBJ2-5,-,TGTGCCAGCACTACGAGCCGGGGCCTCCAAGAGACCCAGTACTTC,CASTTSRGLQETQYF
TRBV19,-,TRBJ2-7,-,TGTGCCAGTAGTTCAGGGTACTCCTACGAGCAGTACTTC,CASSSGYSYEQYF
TRBV19,-,TRBJ2-1,-,TGTGCCAGTAGTATAGACCCCCCCGCCAGGAGAGGGTACAATGAGCAGTTCTTC,CASSIDPPARRGYNEQFF
TRBV5-4,-,TRBJ2-3,-,TGTGCCAGCAGCTTAACAGATACGCAGTATTTT,CASSLTDTQYF
TRBV6-5,-,TRBJ1-2,TRBD1,TGTGCCAGCCGTCAGGGGGGAGCCTATGGCTACACCTTC,CASRQGGAYGYTF
TRBV4-1,-,TRBJ1-5,-,TGCGCCAGCAGCCAAGCGGCAGGGGAAGTGTCTCAGCCCCAGCATTTT,CASSQAAGEVSQPQHF
TRBV11-3,once,TRBJ2-2,-,TGTGCCAGCAGCTTAGGGGCGGGGCAGGACACCGGGGAGCTGTTTTTT,CASSLGAGQDTGELFF
TRBV5-8,-,TRBJ1-4,-,TGTGCCAGCAGCTCCTTCGACAGGAATCATGAAAAACTGTTTTTT,CASSSFDRNHEKLFF
TRBV28,-,TRBJ2-3,-,TGTGCCAGCAGACCCTTGGGGGACTCCACAGATACGCAGTATTTT,CASRPLGDSTDTQYF